This record covers a single T cell receptor (beta chain). This specimen comes from a study of T cell changes during pregnancy in multiple sclerosis. Germline CDR1 reads ENHRY; CDR2 reads SYGVKD. This CDR3 has 20 residues. With 0 bases clipped from V and 4 bases from J, the junction kept 17 bases outside the gene matches. Sequenced by immunoSEQ multiplex PCR; TCRdb stores in-frame clones only, minus some. The table has around 88,000 clones, approximately 93% seen once; the top ten hold approximately 2.5%. The clonotype originates from a female donor with multiple sclerosis, enrolled in a pregnancy study. The chain joins TRBV10-3 to TRBJ1-2; 10 bases are a match to TRBD1. The sample here was peripheral blood, taken in the first trimester of pregnancy. CDR3: CAISESWAGTGDGVFYGYTF. The CDR3 coding sequence is TGTGCCATCAGTGAGTCATGGGCCGGGACAGGGGACGGAGTATTCTATGGCTACACCTTC.